This passage covers 20 T cell receptor beta chains from one sample sequenced in a study of siplizumab effects on memory and regulatory T cells. Clones were sequenced by immunoSEQ multiplex PCR, and TCRdb holds only the in-frame ones, with some missing. The sample lists approximately 48,000 clones; over 85% were seen once. Input material: CD8+ T cells sorted from blood. Receptor source: a human donor in good health.

The V and J genes are TRBV4-1 and TRBJ2-7; D gene ambiguous. Germline V gives CDR1 MGHRA, CDR2 YSYEKL. V lost 0 bases, J lost 0 bases, and 9 bases lay in between. The CDR3 is 15 amino acids. CDR3 sequence (DNA): TGCGCCAGCAGCCAAGAGAGCAGTCCCTCCTACGAGCAGTACTTC. This encodes CASSQESSPSYEQYF.

The rearrangement joins TRBV28 to TRBJ2-3, with 10 bases identical to TRBD2. This CDR3 comprises 15 residues. Germline lookup yields CDR1 MDHEN and CDR2 SYDVKM. J lost 3 bases, V lost 7 bases, and 7 bases had no gene match. CDR3 coding DNA: TGTGCCAGCAAAGTAGCGGGAGGATTTACAGATACGCAGTATTTT. The encoded protein is CASKVAGGFTDTQYF. The whole variable domain, remainder taken from reference TRBV28 and TRBJ2-3, is DVKVTQSSRYLVKRTGEKVFLECVQDMDHENMFWYRQDPGLGLRLIYFSYDVKMKEKGDIPEGYSVSREKKERFSLILESASTNQTSMYLCASKVAGGFTDTQYFGPGTRLTVL.

The chain links TRBV6-5 to TRBJ2-2, with D possibly being TRBD2 (5 bases). Trimming left V 5 bases short and J 5 bases short, with 9 bases between. Germline-derived CDR1 and CDR2 are MNHEY and SVGAGI. The CDR3 is 13 amino acids. Written as DNA, the CDR3 is TGTGCCAGCAGTCCCACTAGTACCGGGGAGCTGTTTTTT. Its protein is CASSPTSTGELFF.

The chain uses TRBV7-8 and TRBJ2-2, with TRBD2 identical over 7 bases. Germline lookup yields CDR1 SGHVS and CDR2 FQNEAQ. The CDR3 totals 13 residues. V shed 1 base and J 11 bases; nucleotides not matched to a gene: 4. The CDR3 sequence: CASSLDPSGELFF. The CDR3 DNA reads as TGTGCCAGCAGCTTAGATCCTAGCGGCGAGCTGTTTTTT.

The chain employs TRBV7-9 and TRBJ2-1; 11 bases line up with TRBD2. The CDR3 spans 16 residues. The V gene end was trimmed by 2 bases and the J gene end by 6 bases; junction bases not matched to a gene: 6. Germline loops: CDR1 SEHNR, CDR2 FQNEAQ (reference sequence). This chain's CDR3 is CASSLTTSGDLNEQFF. CDR3 in DNA: TGTGCCAGCAGCTTAACGACTAGCGGGGACCTCAATGAGCAGTTCTTC.

The CDR3 loop reads CASRGQTGGQAGAQYF. The CDR3 DNA sequence: TGTGCCAGCAGGGGACAGACCGGGGGGCAGGCTGGGGCCCAGTACTTC. The chain uses TRBV28 and TRBJ2-5; possibly TRBD1 or TRBD2 for D (7 bases each). Trimming cost V 6 bases and J 9 bases, with 26 bases left between them. This CDR3 region has 16 residues. Germline loops: CDR1 MDHEN, CDR2 SYDVKM. The full variable domain, in which reference TRBV28 and TRBJ2-5 provide the parts outside the CDR3, is DVKVTQSSRYLVKRTGEKVFLECVQDMDHENMFWYRQDPGLGLRLIYFSYDVKMKEKGDIPEGYSVSREKKERFSLILESASTNQTSMYLCASRGQTGGQAGAQYFGPGTRLLVL.

The chain recombines TRBV10-3 with TRBJ2-7, with 8 bases matching TRBD2. CDR3 length equals 12 residues. Germline V gene lookup returns CDR1 ENHRY and CDR2 SYGVKD. This CDR3 reads CALSSGSYEQYF. The CDR3 DNA is TGTGCTTTGTCAAGCGGGAGTTACGAGCAGTACTTC.

The chain recombines TRBV28 with TRBJ2-1; D unresolved. Deletions cut 5 bases from V and 0 bases from J, with 11 bases between. CDR3 size: 15 residues. Germline CDR1 is MDHEN and CDR2 is SYDVKM. CDR3 nucleotide sequence: TGTGCCAGCAGTAATCCTGCCAGCTCCTACAATGAGCAGTTCTTC. This encodes CASSNPASSYNEQFF.

The V and J genes are TRBV28 and TRBJ2-1, with TRBD2 as a possible D gene (7 bases). CDR3 length: 14 amino acids. The germline V gene encodes CDR1 MDHEN and CDR2 SYDVKM. V was clipped by 3 bases and J by 6 bases, with 12 bases between them. The CDR3 here is CASSLGGLGNEQFF. The CDR3 bases are TGTGCCAGCAGTTTGGGGGGGCTCGGCAATGAGCAGTTCTTC. Filled out from reference TRBV28 and TRBJ2-1, the complete variable domain reads DVKVTQSSRYLVKRTGEKVFLECVQDMDHENMFWYRQDPGLGLRLIYFSYDVKMKEKGDIPEGYSVSREKKERFSLILESASTNQTSMYLCASSLGGLGNEQFFGPGTRLTVL.

V is TRBV25-1 and J is TRBJ1-1; tentatively, D is TRBD1 (5 bases). The ends were cut back, 9 bases at V and 6 bases at J, with 11 bases in the middle. This CDR3 comprises 11 residues. Germline CDR1 MGHDK, CDR2 SYGVNS. CDR3 nucleotides: TGTGCCAGTGCTCAGGGACCTGAAGCTTTCTTT. Protein: CASAQGPEAFF.

This clone ranks as medium-sized. The chain combines TRBV28 with TRBJ1-1; 7 nucleotides line up with TRBD1. This CDR3 has 13 amino acids. Germline CDR1 MDHEN, CDR2 SYDVKM. With 6 bases clipped from V and 4 bases from J, the junction kept 5 bases outside the gene matches. The DNA of the CDR3 is TGTGCCAGCAGATTACAGGGGATCACTGAAGCTTTCTTT. Translated: CASRLQGITEAFF.

J is TRBJ2-7 and V is TRBV27; perhaps D is TRBD1 or TRBD2 (5 bases each). CDR1 MNHEY and CDR2 SMNVEV come from the germline V gene (reference sequence). This CDR3 contains 14 residues. V was pared by 2 bases and J by 3 bases, with 11 bases between. DNA of the CDR3: TGTGCCAGCAGTTTAGGGAGACAGCGCTACGAGCAGTACTTC. This translates into CASSLGRQRYEQYF.

The CDR3 nucleotides are TGCGCCAGCAGCTTGAGTTCTGGACTAGCGGGAGTAGATACGCAGTATTTT. This codes for CASSLSSGLAGVDTQYF. The J gene is TRBJ2-3, the V gene TRBV5-1; 13 nucleotides line up with TRBD2. CDR3 length: 17 amino acids. The V segment lost 1 base and the J segment 5 bases; nucleotides outside the gene matches: 7. The germline CDR1 and CDR2 sequences are SGHRS and YFSETQ.

This chain uses TRBV27 with TRBJ2-7, with 7 bases identical to TRBD1. Germline CDR1 is MNHEY and CDR2 is SMNVEV (reference sequence). The CDR3 loop spans 14 amino acids. V was pared by 5 bases and J by 3 bases, with 7 bases of the junction left unmatched. The CDR3 sequence: CASSPRTGYYEQYF. The CDR3 DNA sequence: TGTGCCAGCAGTCCCCGGACAGGCTACTACGAGCAGTACTTC.

As DNA, the CDR3 is TGCAGCGTTGAGGGACAGGATAGAGGCTACACCTTC. It specifies CSVEGQDRGYTF. V gene TRBV29-1 combines with J gene TRBJ1-2; TRBD1 matches 8 bases. Germline values: CDR1 SQVTM, CDR2 ANQGSEA. The CDR3 covers 12 residues. The V and J ends lost 3 bases and 8 bases, in that order; junction bases with no gene match: 5.

The chain couples TRBV27 to TRBJ2-3; D not certain. CDR1 and CDR2 from the germline V gene are MNHEY and SMNVEV (reference sequence). Trimming removed 2 bases from V and 2 bases from J, with 14 bases in between. This CDR3 comprises 16 residues. In nucleotides, the CDR3 is TGTGCCAGCAGTTTAATACCCGTTAGGAACACAGATACGCAGTATTTT. Its protein product is CASSLIPVRNTDTQYF.

This clone was seen a single time. The V gene is TRBV10-3, the J gene TRBJ2-7; 10 bases agree with TRBD2. Germline-derived CDR1 and CDR2 are ENHRY and SYGVKD. The V segment lost 2 bases and the J segment 3 bases; nucleotides outside the gene matches: 10. The CDR3 sequence is 17 residues long. The CDR3 loop is CAISERLAGERVYEQYF. CDR3 sequence (DNA): TGTGCCATCAGTGAGAGGCTAGCGGGAGAACGTGTCTACGAGCAGTACTTC.

The CDR3 is CASSPDRVIYNEQFF. CDR3 coding DNA: TGCGCCAGCTCGCCGGACAGGGTAATCTACAATGAGCAGTTCTTC. V gene TRBV4-1 combines with J gene TRBJ2-1; 8 bases agree with TRBD1. This CDR3 has 15 amino acids. The trim removed 8 bases at V and 3 bases at J, leaving 9 bases unmatched. The germline V gene encodes CDR1 MGHRA and CDR2 YSYEKL.

V gene TRBV14 combines with J gene TRBJ1-6, with D maybe TRBD1 (6 bases). The CDR3 is made up of 17 amino acids. V lost 0 bases and J 0 bases, leaving 9 bases between the germline ends. The germline V gene encodes CDR1 SGHDN and CDR2 FVKESK. This CDR3 is CASSQDYRVSYNSPLHF. The DNA for the CDR3 is TGTGCCAGCAGCCAAGATTACAGGGTCTCCTATAATTCACCCCTCCACTTT. Using reference TRBV14 and TRBJ1-6 for the parts outside the CDR3, the full variable domain is EAGVTQFPSHSVIEKGQTVTLRCDPISGHDNLYWYRRVMGKEIKFLLHFVKESKQDESGMPNNRFLAERTGGTYSTLKVQPAELEDSGVYFCASSQDYRVSYNSPLHFGNGTRLTVT.

The J gene is TRBJ2-1, the V gene TRBV27; D unresolved. Germline assignment: CDR1 MNHEY and CDR2 SMNVEV (reference sequence). The V end lost 6 bases, the J end lost 8 bases, and 8 bases lay between the germline ends. The CDR3 spans 11 residues. DNA of the CDR3: TGTGCCAGCAGATATTTCCATGAGCAGTTCTTC. It is translated as CASRYFHEQFF.